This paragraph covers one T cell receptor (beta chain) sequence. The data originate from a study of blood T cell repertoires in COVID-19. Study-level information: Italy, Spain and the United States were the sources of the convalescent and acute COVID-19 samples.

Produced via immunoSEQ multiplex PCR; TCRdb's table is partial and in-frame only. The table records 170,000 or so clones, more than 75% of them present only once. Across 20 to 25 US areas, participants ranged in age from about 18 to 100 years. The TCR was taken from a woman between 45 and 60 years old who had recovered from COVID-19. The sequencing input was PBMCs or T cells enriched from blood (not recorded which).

The CDR3 DNA reads as TGCGCCAGCAGCCTAGGACAGGGACTGTCGGATACGCAGTATTTT. It codes for CASSLGQGLSDTQYF. The rearrangement uses TRBV5-1 and TRBJ2-3; 8 nucleotides agree with TRBD1. With V trimmed by 4 bases and J by 6 bases, 10 bases remained unmatched. The CDR3 runs to 15 residues. Germline CDR1 is SGHRS and CDR2 is YFSETQ.